The 10 T cell receptor beta chains below all came from one sample that was sequenced in a study of blood T cell repertoires in COVID-19. TCRdb's table, derived via immunoSEQ multiplex PCR, lists solely in-frame clones and lacks some. The sample lists 150,000 to 250,000 clones; 65% to 90% were seen once. The sequenced sample consisted of PBMCs or T cells enriched from blood (not recorded which). All receptors come from a middle-aged man who had recovered from COVID-19.

This chain connects TRBV6-2 or TRBV6-3 to TRBJ2-1, with 9 bases identical to TRBD2. This CDR3 has 17 amino acids. Looked up from germline, CDR1 is MNHEY and CDR2 is SVGEGT. J was trimmed by 7 bases and V by 5 bases; bases with no gene match: 15. The CDR3 coding sequence is TGTGCCAGCAGTCCAGTGAGTAGCGGGAGAGTAGATAATGAGCAGTTCTTC. Its protein product is CASSPVSSGRVDNEQFF.

The chain recombines TRBV4-3 with TRBJ2-1; D perhaps matches TRBD1 (6 bases). Germline V gene data show CDR1 as LGHNA and CDR2 as YSLEER. Deletions cut 3 bases from V and 4 bases from J, with 16 bases between. The CDR3 consists of 16 residues. Here the CDR3 reads CASSQETGSRYNEQFF. In DNA, the CDR3 is TGCGCCAGCAGCCAGGAAACAGGGAGCCGGTACAATGAGCAGTTCTTC.

J is TRBJ2-7 and V is TRBV2; TRBD2 might be the D (5 bases). The CDR3 extends over 14 amino acids. V was clipped by 3 bases and J by 0 bases, with 9 bases between them. The germline V gene has CDR1 SNHLY and CDR2 FYNNEI. CDR3 protein: CASSESGGSYEQYF. The CDR3 nucleotides are TGTGCCAGCAGTGAGAGCGGAGGCTCCTACGAGCAGTACTTC.

V is TRBV28 and J is TRBJ1-2; 7 positions agree with TRBD1. The CDR3 has 16 amino acids. CDR1 and CDR2 (germline): MDHEN, SYDVKM. V was clipped by 3 bases and J by 8 bases; unmatched bases: 15. The CDR3, as DNA: TGTGCCAGCAGTTTCGGAGGGGGCAATATAGGAAACGGCTACACCTTC. It is translated as CASSFGGGNIGNGYTF.

The count of this clone is one. The DNA for the CDR3 is TGTGCCAGCAGCGTACAGGCTTATGGCTACACCTTC. It encodes CASSVQAYGYTF. This chain connects TRBV9 to TRBJ1-2, with no clear D. The germline gives CDR1 SGDLS, CDR2 YYNGEE. V was clipped by 1 base and J by 5 bases, with 6 bases between them. CDR3 length equals 12 residues.

A single count supports this clone. This chain joins TRBV24-1 and TRBJ2-7; D is possibly TRBD2 (5 bases). V gave up 5 bases and J gave up 0 bases, with 7 bases separating them. The CDR3 runs 13 residues. Germline V gene sequence: CDR1 KGHDR, CDR2 SFDVKD. The chain's CDR3 is CATSGGASYEQYF. In DNA, the CDR3 is TGTGCCACCAGTGGGGGAGCCTCCTACGAGCAGTACTTC.

The chain is built from TRBV6-2 or TRBV6-3 and TRBJ2-7, with 10 nucleotides matching TRBD2. With V trimmed by 2 bases and J by 6 bases, 10 bases remained unmatched. CDR1 is MNHEY and CDR2 is SVGEGT in the germline V gene. The CDR3 consists of 16 residues. The CDR3 reads CASSYHSSGSRSEQYV. In DNA form, the CDR3 reads TGTGCCAGCAGTTACCACTCTAGCGGGAGTCGGAGCGAGCAGTACGTC.

The J gene is TRBJ1-3, the V gene TRBV4-3; 10 bases align to TRBD1. In germline, CDR1 is LGHNA, CDR2 YSLEER. The CDR3 length is 16 residues. With 5 bases clipped from V and 1 base from J, the junction kept 5 bases outside the gene matches. Written as DNA, the CDR3 is TGCGCCAGCAGCGAGGGACAGGGGTTATCTGGAAACACCATATATTTT. Its protein product is CASSEGQGLSGNTIYF.

The chain carries TRBV5-5 and TRBJ1-3; TRBD1 matches 7 bases. With 3 bases clipped from V and 0 bases from J, the junction kept 6 bases outside the gene matches. The CDR3 runs 16 residues. Germline CDR1 reads SGHKS; CDR2 reads YYEKEE (reference sequence). CDR3 DNA: TGTGCCAGCAGCTCCACCAGGGGGGACTCTGGAAACACCATATATTTT. Amino acid sequence: CASSSTRGDSGNTIYF.

The chain is built from TRBV5-1 and TRBJ1-1; no firm D call. The V end was cut by 4 bases, the J end by 8 bases, with 21 bases between. Germline V gives CDR1 SGHRS, CDR2 YFSETQ. The CDR3 extends over 15 amino acids. DNA of the CDR3: TGCGCCAGCAGCACTCAACCCGGGTCCTTTGAGGAAGCTTTCTTT. Protein: CASSTQPGSFEEAFF. The variable domain in full, with the rest retrieved from reference TRBV5-1 and TRBJ1-1, is KAGVTQTPRYLIKTRGQQVTLSCSPISGHRSVSWYQQTPGQGLQFLFEYFSETQRNKGNFPGRFSGRQFSNSRSEMNVSTLELGDSALYLCASSTQPGSFEEAFFGQGTRLTVV.